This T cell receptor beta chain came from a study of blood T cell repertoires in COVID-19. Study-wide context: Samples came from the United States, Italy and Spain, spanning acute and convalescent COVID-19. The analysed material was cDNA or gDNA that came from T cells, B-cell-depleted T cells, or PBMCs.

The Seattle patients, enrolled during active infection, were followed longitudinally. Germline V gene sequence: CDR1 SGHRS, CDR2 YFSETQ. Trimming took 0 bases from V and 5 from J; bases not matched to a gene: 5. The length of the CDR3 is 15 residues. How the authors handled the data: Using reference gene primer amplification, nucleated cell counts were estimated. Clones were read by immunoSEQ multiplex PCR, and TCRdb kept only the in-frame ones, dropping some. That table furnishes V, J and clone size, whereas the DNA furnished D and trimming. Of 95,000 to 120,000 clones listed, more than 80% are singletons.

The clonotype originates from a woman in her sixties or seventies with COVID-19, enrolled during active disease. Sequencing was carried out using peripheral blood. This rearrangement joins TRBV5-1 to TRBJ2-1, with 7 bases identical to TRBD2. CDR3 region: CASSLGLALNNEQFF. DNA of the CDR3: TGCGCCAGCAGCTTGGGACTAGCCCTAAACAATGAGCAGTTCTTC.